This T cell receptor beta chain was sequenced during a study of T cell responses to AZD1222 COVID-19 vaccine. TCRdb keeps only in-frame clones here, not all; method: immunoSEQ multiplex PCR. The sample lists 90,000 to 100,000 clones, around 85% occurring once. Germline V gene lookup returns CDR1 ENHRY and CDR2 SYGVKD. V gave up 2 bases and J gave up 0 bases, with 14 bases separating them. The CDR3 loop spans 16 amino acids. In this sample, this clone turned up once. Its antigen is still unknown. General study findings and limits: Unmutated variant regions reportedly attract nearly half of all spike-specific TCRs. Possibly, clonal diversity was underestimated; donors were largely white British and included more females.

This TCR derives from an adult who received the AZD1222 COVID-19 vaccine. The input for sequencing was peripheral blood, taken 28 days after the second AZD1222 dose. The chain is built from TRBV10-3 and TRBJ2-7, with D unresolved. The CDR3 nucleotides read TGTGCCATCAGTGAGGTCCGAGCGAGAAACTCCTACGAGCAGTACTTC. Protein sequence: CAISEVRARNSYEQYF.